Each of the 7 T cell receptor beta chains below was sequenced from the same sample in a study of OX40 agonist ivuxolimab in advanced cancers. Library preparation employed the immunoSEQ multiplex PCR assay. TCRdb holds this immuneACCESS table with in-frame rearrangements only. Some clones are missing; in checked studies, unresolved V genes explain under half, and the rest has no known cause. In this sample the table shows 62,000 or so clones, 84% of which occur a single time. Of the sample, 9.8% falls within the top ten clones. This specimen consisted of CD4+ or CD8+ T cells sorted from blood, obtained in a trial of the OX40 agonist ivuxolimab. The receptors come from an adult with an advanced solid tumor such as melanoma, head and neck, liver or kidney cancer.

The CDR3 DNA follows: TGTGCCAGCAGCTTGGAGAGGGGGGGCACTGAAGCTTTCTTT. Its translation: CASSLERGGTEAFF. The rearrangement links TRBV5-4 to TRBJ1-1; D perhaps matches TRBD1 (6 bases). The germline V and J ends were trimmed by 0 bases and 4 bases, with 10 bases remaining between them. This CDR3 is built from 14 residues. Germline lookup yields CDR1 SGHNT and CDR2 YYREEE (reference sequence).

CDR3 bases: TGTGCCAGCAGCCCGCTCCAGGGGAATGGTACAGATACGCAGTATTTT. It yields the protein CASSPLQGNGTDTQYF. This sequence joins TRBV7-9 and TRBJ2-3; weak D call: TRBD1 (6 bases). Trimming cost V 5 bases and J 3 bases, with 18 bases left between them. Germline V gene lookup returns CDR1 SEHNR and CDR2 FQNEAQ (reference sequence). This CDR3 is 16 amino acids long.

The rearrangement uses TRBV6-6 and TRBJ1-5; D unclear. The length of the CDR3 is 15 residues. Per germline, CDR1 MNHNY and CDR2 SVGAGI (reference sequence). Trimming took 3 bases from V and 6 from J, leaving 15 bases between them. CDR3 amino acids: CASSYGGSLGQPQHF. The CDR3 DNA sequence: TGTGCCAGCAGTTATGGAGGGTCTTTAGGTCAGCCCCAGCATTTT.

In this sample, this clone turned up a few times. V gene TRBV5-1 combines with J gene TRBJ2-3; 7 nucleotides agree with TRBD1. From germline, CDR1 is SGHRS and CDR2 YFSETQ. Trimming took 5 bases from V and 2 from J; bases not matched to a gene: 2. The CDR3 loop spans 13 amino acids. The CDR3 nucleotides are TGCGCCAGCAGAAAGGGGGCCACAGATACGCAGTATTTT. Translating gives CASRKGATDTQYF.

The chain employs TRBV19 and TRBJ2-7; 11 bases agree with TRBD1. V trimming: 5 bases; J trimming: 11 bases; junction bases outside the gene matches: 5. This CDR3 is 12 amino acids long. In germline, CDR1 is LNHDA, CDR2 SQIVND (reference sequence). The CDR3 reads CASSADRGRKYF. The CDR3 DNA sequence: TGTGCCAGTAGTGCGGACAGGGGGCGGAAGTACTTC.

The gene calls are TRBV6-6 and TRBJ2-4; the match to TRBD1 covers 10 bases. Germline lookup yields CDR1 MNHNY and CDR2 SVGAGI (reference sequence). The ends lost 8 bases at V and 2 bases at J; junction bases unmatched: 9. There are 16 residues in the CDR3. In DNA form, the CDR3 reads TGTGCCAGCCGACTGGGACAGGGGAAGTCCAAAAACATTCAGTACTTC. Amino acids: CASRLGQGKSKNIQYF.

The rearrangement joins TRBV21-1 to TRBJ1-5; the table's D call, TRBD1, has no DNA check behind it. TRBV21-1 has pseudogene status. The CDR3 loop spans 17 amino acids. The CDR3 reads CASSWPSGQSSNQPQHF. CDR3 DNA: TGTGCCAGCAGCTGGCCCTCCGGACAGTCTAGCAATCAGCCCCAGCATTTT.